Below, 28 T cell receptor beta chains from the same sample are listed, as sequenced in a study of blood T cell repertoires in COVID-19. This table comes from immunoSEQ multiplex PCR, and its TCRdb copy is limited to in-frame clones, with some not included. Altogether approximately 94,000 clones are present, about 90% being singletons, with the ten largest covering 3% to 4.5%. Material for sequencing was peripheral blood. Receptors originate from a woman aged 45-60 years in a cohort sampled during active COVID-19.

The CDR3 reads CASSPYSYEQYF. The CDR3 DNA sequence: TGTGCCAGCAGCCCGTACTCATACGAGCAGTACTTC. The chain is built from TRBV7-9 and TRBJ2-7, with unresolved D. Germline V gene lookup returns CDR1 SEHNR and CDR2 FQNEAQ (reference sequence). V shed 5 bases and J shed 4 bases, with 9 bases lying between them. The CDR3 spans 12 residues.

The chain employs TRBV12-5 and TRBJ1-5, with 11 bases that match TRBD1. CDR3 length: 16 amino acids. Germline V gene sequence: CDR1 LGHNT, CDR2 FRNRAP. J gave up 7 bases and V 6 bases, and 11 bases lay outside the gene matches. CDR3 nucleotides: TGTGCTAGTGGCCCCGGACAGGGGGCGACGGAACAGCCCCAGCATTTT. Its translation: CASGPGQGATEQPQHF.

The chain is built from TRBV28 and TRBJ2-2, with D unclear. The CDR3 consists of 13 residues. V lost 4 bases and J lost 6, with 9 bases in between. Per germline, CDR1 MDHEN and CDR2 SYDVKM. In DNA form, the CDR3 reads TGTGCCAGCAGTTATTTTGGAGCCGGGGAGCTGTTTTTT. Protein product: CASSYFGAGELFF.

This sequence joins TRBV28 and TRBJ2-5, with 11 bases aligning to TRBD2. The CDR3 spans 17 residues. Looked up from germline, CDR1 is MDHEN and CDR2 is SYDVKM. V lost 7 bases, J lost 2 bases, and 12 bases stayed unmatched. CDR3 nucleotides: TGTGCCAGCACCTCCGTAGGGCTAGCGGGAGGACAAGAGACCCAGTACTTC. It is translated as CASTSVGLAGGQETQYF.

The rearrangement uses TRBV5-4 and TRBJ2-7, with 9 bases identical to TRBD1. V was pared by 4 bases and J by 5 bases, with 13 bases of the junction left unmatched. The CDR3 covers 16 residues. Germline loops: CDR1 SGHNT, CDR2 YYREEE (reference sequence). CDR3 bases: TGTGCCAGCAGCCGCTACCCGGGACAGGGAGGACACGAGCAGTACTTC. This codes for CASSRYPGQGGHEQYF.

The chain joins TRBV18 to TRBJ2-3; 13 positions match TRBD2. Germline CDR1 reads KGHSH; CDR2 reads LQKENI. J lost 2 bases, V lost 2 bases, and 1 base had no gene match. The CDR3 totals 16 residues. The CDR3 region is CASSPGLAGATDTQYF. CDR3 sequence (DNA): TGTGCCAGCTCACCAGGACTAGCGGGGGCCACAGATACGCAGTATTTT.

The CDR3 loop is CASRVTGGMDYGYTF. The CDR3 bases are TGTGCCAGCAGAGTTACAGGGGGCATGGACTATGGCTACACCTTC. V usage is TRBV7-9 and J usage is TRBJ1-2; 9 bases agree with TRBD1. Per the germline V gene, CDR1 is SEHNR and CDR2 is FQNEAQ (reference sequence). V trimming: 6 bases; J trimming: 3 bases; junction bases outside the gene matches: 8. CDR3 size: 15 residues.

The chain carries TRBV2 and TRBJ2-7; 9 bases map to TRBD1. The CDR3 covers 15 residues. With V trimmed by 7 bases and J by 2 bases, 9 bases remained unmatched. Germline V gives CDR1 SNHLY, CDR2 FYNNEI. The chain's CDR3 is CASKEWGQGTYEQYF. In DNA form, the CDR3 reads TGTGCCAGCAAGGAGTGGGGACAGGGTACCTACGAGCAGTACTTC. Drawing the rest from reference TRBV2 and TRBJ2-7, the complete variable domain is EPEVTQTPSHQVTQMGQEVILRCVPISNHLYFYWYRQILGQKVEFLVSFYNNEISEKSEIFDDQFSVERPDGSNFTLKIRSTKLEDSAMYFCASKEWGQGTYEQYFGPGTRLTVT.

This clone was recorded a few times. CDR3 protein: CASGLVPVRVAYNSPLHF. In DNA form, the CDR3 reads TGTGCTAGTGGTTTGGTACCTGTCAGGGTCGCCTATAATTCACCCCTCCACTTT. This chain uses TRBV12-5 with TRBJ1-6; D perhaps matches TRBD1 (5 bases). Germline CDR1 and CDR2: LGHNT and FRNRAP. The V end lost 0 bases, the J end lost 2 bases, and 14 bases lay between the germline ends. The CDR3 runs to 18 residues.

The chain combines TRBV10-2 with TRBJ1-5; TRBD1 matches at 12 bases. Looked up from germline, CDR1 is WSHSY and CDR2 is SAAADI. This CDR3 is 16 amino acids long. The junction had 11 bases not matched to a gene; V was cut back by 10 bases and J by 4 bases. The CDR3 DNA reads TGCGCCACCCTGAGGGAGGGACAGGGGGCGAATCAGCCCCAGCATTTT. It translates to CATLREGQGANQPQHF.

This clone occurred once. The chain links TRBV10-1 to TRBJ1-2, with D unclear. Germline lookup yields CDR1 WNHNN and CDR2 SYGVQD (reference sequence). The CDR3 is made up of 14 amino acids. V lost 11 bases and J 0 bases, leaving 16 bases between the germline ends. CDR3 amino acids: CAADGQSTNYGYTF. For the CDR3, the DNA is TGCGCCGCTGATGGGCAGAGCACTAACTATGGCTACACCTTC.

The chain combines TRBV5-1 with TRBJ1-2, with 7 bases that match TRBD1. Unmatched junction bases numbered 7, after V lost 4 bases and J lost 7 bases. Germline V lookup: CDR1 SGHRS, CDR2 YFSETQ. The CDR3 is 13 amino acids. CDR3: CASSPGTVGGYTF. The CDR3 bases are TGCGCCAGCAGCCCTGGGACAGTGGGTGGCTACACCTTC.

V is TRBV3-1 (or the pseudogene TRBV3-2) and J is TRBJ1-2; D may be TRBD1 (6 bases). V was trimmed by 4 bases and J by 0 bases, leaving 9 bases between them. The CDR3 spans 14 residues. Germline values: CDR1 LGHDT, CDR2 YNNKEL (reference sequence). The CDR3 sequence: CASSPRGSNYGYTF. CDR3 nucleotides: TGTGCCAGCAGCCCCAGGGGATCTAACTATGGCTACACCTTC.

CDR3 in amino acids: CATSRETSGRYEQFF. In DNA, the CDR3 is TGTGCCACCAGCAGAGAGACTAGCGGGAGGTATGAGCAGTTCTTC. The rearrangement joins TRBV15 to TRBJ2-1; TRBD2 matches at 13 bases. CDR1 LNHNV and CDR2 YYDKDF come from the germline V gene (reference sequence). The V segment lost 0 bases and the J segment 8 bases; nucleotides outside the gene matches: 1. This CDR3 comprises 15 residues.

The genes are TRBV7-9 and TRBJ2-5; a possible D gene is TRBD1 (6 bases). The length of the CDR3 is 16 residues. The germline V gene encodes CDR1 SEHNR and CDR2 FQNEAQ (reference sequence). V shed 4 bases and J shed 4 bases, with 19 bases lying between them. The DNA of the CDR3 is TGTGCCAGCAGCTCCGCATATCAGGGGCGAGGAGAGACCCAGTACTTC. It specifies CASSSAYQGRGETQYF.

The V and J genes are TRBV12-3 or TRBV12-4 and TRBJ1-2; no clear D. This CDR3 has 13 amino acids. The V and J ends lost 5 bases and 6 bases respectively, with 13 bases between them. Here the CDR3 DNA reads TGTGCCAGCAGTCTAACCCCCGAGGATGGCTACACCTTC. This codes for CASSLTPEDGYTF.

The CDR3 here is CASSPMRGGYNSPLHF. CDR3 coding DNA: TGTGCCAGCAGTCCCATGCGGGGCGGATATAATTCACCCCTCCACTTT. This rearrangement joins TRBV27 to TRBJ1-6; perhaps TRBD1 as D (5 bases). The V and J ends lost 5 bases and 4 bases respectively, with 15 bases between them. The CDR3 runs 16 residues. Germline-derived CDR1 and CDR2 are MNHEY and SMNVEV (reference sequence).

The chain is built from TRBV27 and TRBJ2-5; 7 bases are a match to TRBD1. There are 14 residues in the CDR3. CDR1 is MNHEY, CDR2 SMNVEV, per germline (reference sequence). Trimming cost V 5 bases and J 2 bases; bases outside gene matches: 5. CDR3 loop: CASSRRDRQETQYF. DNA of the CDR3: TGTGCCAGCAGTCGCCGGGACAGACAAGAGACCCAGTACTTC.

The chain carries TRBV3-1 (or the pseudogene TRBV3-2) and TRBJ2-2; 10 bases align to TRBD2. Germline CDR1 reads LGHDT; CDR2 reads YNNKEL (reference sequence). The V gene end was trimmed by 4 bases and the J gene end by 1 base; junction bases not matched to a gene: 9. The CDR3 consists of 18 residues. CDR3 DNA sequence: TGTGCCAGCAGCCTCACACTACTAGCGGGGCTGAACACCGGGGAGCTGTTTTTT. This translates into CASSLTLLAGLNTGELFF.

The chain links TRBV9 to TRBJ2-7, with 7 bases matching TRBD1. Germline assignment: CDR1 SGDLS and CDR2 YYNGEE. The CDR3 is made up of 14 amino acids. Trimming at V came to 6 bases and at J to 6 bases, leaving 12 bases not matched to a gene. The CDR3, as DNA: TGTGCCAGCAACCCCTCCGGGACAGCGGCCGAGCAGTACTTC. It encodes CASNPSGTAAEQYF. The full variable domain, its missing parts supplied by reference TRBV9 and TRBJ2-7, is DSGVTQTPKHLITATGQRVTLRCSPRSGDLSVYWYQQSLDQGLQFLIQYYNGEERAKGNILERFSAQQFPDLHSELNLSSLELGDSALYFCASNPSGTAAEQYFGPGTRLTVT.

The CDR3 nucleotides read TGTGCCAGCAGTTTTAGCAGGGGGCTGTACGAGCAGTACTTC. Protein: CASSFSRGLYEQYF. The rearrangement joins TRBV27 to TRBJ2-7; 8 bases fit TRBD1. This CDR3 has 14 amino acids. After removal of 3 bases from V and 4 bases from J, the junction contained 5 bases not matched to a gene. Per germline, CDR1 MNHEY and CDR2 SMNVEV (reference sequence).

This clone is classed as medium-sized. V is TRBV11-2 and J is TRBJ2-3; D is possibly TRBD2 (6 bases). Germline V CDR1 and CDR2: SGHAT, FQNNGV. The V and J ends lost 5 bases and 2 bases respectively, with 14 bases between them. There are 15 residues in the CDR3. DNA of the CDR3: TGTGCCAGCAGCCGCGATAGCGGTTACACAGATACGCAGTATTTT. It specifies CASSRDSGYTDTQYF.

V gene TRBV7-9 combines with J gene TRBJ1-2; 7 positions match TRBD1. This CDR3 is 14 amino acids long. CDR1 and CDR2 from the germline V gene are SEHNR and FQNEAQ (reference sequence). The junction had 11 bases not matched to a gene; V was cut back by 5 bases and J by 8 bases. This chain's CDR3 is CASSALGQLRGYTF. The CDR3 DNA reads TGTGCCAGCAGCGCCTTGGGACAGCTCAGAGGCTACACCTTC.

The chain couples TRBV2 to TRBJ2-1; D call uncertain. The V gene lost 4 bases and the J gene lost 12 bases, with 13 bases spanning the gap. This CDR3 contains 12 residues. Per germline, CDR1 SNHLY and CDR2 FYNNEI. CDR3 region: CASSVVRPGQFF. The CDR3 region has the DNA TGTGCCAGCAGTGTGGTGAGGCCGGGGCAGTTCTTC.

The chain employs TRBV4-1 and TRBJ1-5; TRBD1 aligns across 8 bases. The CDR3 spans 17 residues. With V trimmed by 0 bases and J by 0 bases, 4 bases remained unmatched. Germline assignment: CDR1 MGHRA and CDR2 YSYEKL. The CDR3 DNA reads TGCGCCAGCAGCCAAGATGGGACAGGATATAGCAATCAGCCCCAGCATTTT. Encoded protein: CASSQDGTGYSNQPQHF.

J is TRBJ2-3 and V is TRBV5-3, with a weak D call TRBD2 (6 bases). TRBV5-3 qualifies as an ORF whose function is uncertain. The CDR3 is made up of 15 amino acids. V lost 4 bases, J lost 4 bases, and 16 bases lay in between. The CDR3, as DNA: TGTGCCAGAAGCCCCCGGGACTCCCCGCCAGATACGCAGTATTTT. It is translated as CARSPRDSPPDTQYF.

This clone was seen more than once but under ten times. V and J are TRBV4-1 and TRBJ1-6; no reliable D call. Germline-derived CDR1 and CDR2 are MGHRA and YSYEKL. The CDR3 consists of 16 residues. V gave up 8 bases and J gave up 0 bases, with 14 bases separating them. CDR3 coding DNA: TGCGCCAGCGGACCGGGGAGAAGCTCCTATAATTCACCCCTCCACTTT. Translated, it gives CASGPGRSSYNSPLHF.

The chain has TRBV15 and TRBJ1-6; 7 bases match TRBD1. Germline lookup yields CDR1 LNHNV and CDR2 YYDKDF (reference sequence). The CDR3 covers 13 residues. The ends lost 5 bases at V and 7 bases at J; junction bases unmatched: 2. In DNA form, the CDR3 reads TGTGCCACCAGCGGGACAGCCAATTCACCCCTCCACTTT. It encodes CATSGTANSPLHF.